The TCR beta chain described here comes from a study of CD8+ T cells in alopecia areata. Across the whole study: Those patients who were treated received oral tofacitinib, which was given at 5 to 10 mg twice daily for moderate-to-severe alopecia areata.

V was trimmed by 6 bases and J by 12 bases, leaving 21 bases between them. The CDR3 is made up of 14 amino acids. Germline V gene data show CDR1 as MNHNS and CDR2 as SASEGT. Study-wide findings and caveats: Normal skin contains resident alphabeta T cells, and these are also sequenced in scalp samples. The study found that many expanded lesional clones persisted in scalp and blood during tofacitinib.

The treatment is: oral pan-JAK inhibitor, 5-10 mg twice daily. The sorting of PBMCs gave CD4+ and CD8+ T cells. In regard to this clone: Its target is not known.

RNA extraction and reverse transcription yielded cDNA as sequencing template. Sequencing was performed with immunoSEQ multiplex PCR; in TCRdb, only in-frame clones are kept and a portion is missing. Among hundreds of thousands of clones listed, around two fifths were seen once. The sequence came from a human donor with alopecia areata. V gene TRBV6-1 combines with J gene TRBJ2-1, with D perhaps TRBD2 (6 bases). This material consisted of CD4+ T cells sorted from blood, taken at roughly week 30, from a patient treated with tofacitinib. The CDR3 loop is CASSLGGGSTVQFF. CDR3 nucleotide sequence: TGTGCCAGCAGCCTCGGTGGGGGGTCAACTGTGCAGTTCTTC.